A selection of T cell receptor beta chains follows, all from one sample in a study of cytomegalovirus exposure and HLA in healthy donors. Assay: immunoSEQ multiplex PCR; the TCRdb copy retains only in-frame clones and omits some. Among some 120,000 clones, about 76% were seen once, and the ten largest hold 3.5% to 4.5%. Input material: PBMCs. These receptors were taken from a woman aged 25 to 39 in good health and CMV-seronegative. CDR3s include the opening cysteine and the closing phenylalanine or tryptophan. D genes are given only for firm matches. The listing skips clone size in some rows; elsewhere it reads once, few, many or a size class.

v_call: TRBV6-1
d_call: TRBD1
j_call: TRBJ2-7
clone_size: -
cdr3_aa: CASSHRGSSYEQYF
cdr3_nt: TGTGCCAGCAGTCACAGGGGAAGCTCCTACGAGCAGTACTTC

v_call: TRBV10-1
d_call: -
j_call: TRBJ2-2
clone_size: -
cdr3_aa: CASSGSTSNTGELFF
cdr3_nt: TGCGCCAGCAGTGGGTCTACATCGAACACCGGGGAGCTGTTTTTT

v_call: TRBV6-5
d_call: -
j_call: TRBJ2-7
clone_size: -
cdr3_aa: CASSYSRSWAYEQYF
cdr3_nt: TGTGCCAGCAGTTACAGCAGGTCATGGGCCTACGAGCAGTACTTC

v_call: TRBV5-6
d_call: -
j_call: TRBJ1-2
clone_size: -
cdr3_aa: CASSLGRQAYGYTF
cdr3_nt: TGTGCCAGCAGTTTGGGCCGACAGGCCTATGGCTACACCTTC

v_call: TRBV27
d_call: TRBD2
j_call: TRBJ2-7
clone_size: once
cdr3_aa: CASSLSRPGGGEQYF
cdr3_nt: TGTGCCAGCAGTTTATCTCGCCCGGGGGGAGGCGAGCAGTACTTC

v_call: TRBV11-2
d_call: -
j_call: TRBJ2-7
clone_size: -
cdr3_aa: CASSLSPGGEQYF
cdr3_nt: TGTGCCAGCAGCTTATCCCCCGGGGGCGAGCAGTACTTC

v_call: TRBV7-6
d_call: TRBD1
j_call: TRBJ2-7
clone_size: -
cdr3_aa: CASSLEPGQGPGEQYF
cdr3_nt: TGTGCCAGCAGCTTAGAGCCGGGACAGGGACCAGGCGAGCAGTACTTC

v_call: TRBV6-1
d_call: -
j_call: TRBJ2-1
clone_size: -
cdr3_aa: CATSPVPRDNEQFF
cdr3_nt: TGTGCCACCTCGCCCGTCCCCCGGGACAATGAGCAGTTCTTC

v_call: TRBV6-5
d_call: TRBD2
j_call: TRBJ2-7
clone_size: -
cdr3_aa: CASSRSGRLYEQYF
cdr3_nt: TGTGCCAGCAGTCGAAGCGGGAGGCTCTACGAGCAGTACTTC

v_call: TRBV10-3
d_call: -
j_call: TRBJ2-2
clone_size: once
cdr3_aa: CATLTGPSGELFF
cdr3_nt: TGTGCCACACTGACTGGTCCTTCCGGGGAGCTGTTTTTT

v_call: TRBV28
d_call: -
j_call: TRBJ1-4
clone_size: -
cdr3_aa: CASRAGAGNEKLFF
cdr3_nt: TGTGCCAGCAGGGCAGGGGCTGGGAATGAAAAACTGTTTTTT

v_call: TRBV4-3
d_call: TRBD1
j_call: TRBJ1-2
clone_size: -
cdr3_aa: CASSQDVGQSYGYTF
cdr3_nt: TGCGCCAGCAGCCAAGATGTGGGACAGAGCTATGGCTACACCTTC

v_call: TRBV19
d_call: TRBD1
j_call: TRBJ2-1
clone_size: -
cdr3_aa: CASNRFSGTVSNEQFF
cdr3_nt: TGTGCCAGTAATAGATTCTCCGGGACAGTCAGCAATGAGCAGTTCTTC